This T cell receptor beta chain was retrieved from a study of PD-L1 blockade in urothelial cancer. Across the study: Atezolizumab therapy began for patients around 2014, dosed at 1,200 mg intravenously every 3 weeks. Analyses used blood from 3 weeks (second dose) and 6 weeks after treatment start. Median T cell yield per blood sample was 110,000 to 150,000 cells. Whole-study results and caveats: At 3 weeks on treatment, tumor-associated clones expanded more with durable benefit.

As to time point: peripheral blood 6 weeks after treatment start. Profiled with immunoSEQ multiplex PCR; TCRdb holds only in-frame clones, not every one. The data contain 100,000 to 150,000 clones, about 82% of them singletons. Germline CDR1 and CDR2: MDHEN and SYDVKM. Trimming shortened V by 3 bases and J by 2 bases, and 11 bases separated the two germline ends. This CDR3 is built from 14 residues. Details on this clone: Its antigen remains unidentified.

The source is a man between 45 and 60 years old with urothelial cancer. Sequencing used PBMCs, obtained around atezolizumab (anti-PD-L1) treatment. This chain links TRBV28 with TRBJ2-7; perhaps TRBD1 as D (6 bases). The CDR3 bases are TGTGCCAGCAGTTTTGGGACATCTACCTACGAGCAGTACTTC. It is translated as CASSFGTSTYEQYF.